Sequencing of this T cell receptor (beta chain) was carried out in a study of memory CD4+ T cells and cytomegalovirus serostatus. Germline lookup yields CDR1 MDHEN and CDR2 SYDVKM. V was clipped by 4 bases and J by 3 bases, with 19 bases between them. The CDR3 loop spans 16 amino acids. The sort gate was single viable CD3+CD4+CD8-CD45RO+ cells for memory CD4+ T cells. Libraries were prepared by immunoSEQ multiplex PCR; TCRdb keeps only in-frame clonotypes and omits some of them. The sample carries about 52,000 clones, about three quarters recorded once. The chain has TRBV28 and TRBJ2-7; tentative D call: TRBD1 (5 bases). The sample was memory CD4+ T cells from blood. The sequence was obtained from an adult in good health and CMV-seropositive. The CDR3 sequence is CASSSRAGHTFYEQYF. CDR3 sequence (DNA): TGTGCCAGCAGTTCTAGGGCAGGACACACATTCTACGAGCAGTACTTC.